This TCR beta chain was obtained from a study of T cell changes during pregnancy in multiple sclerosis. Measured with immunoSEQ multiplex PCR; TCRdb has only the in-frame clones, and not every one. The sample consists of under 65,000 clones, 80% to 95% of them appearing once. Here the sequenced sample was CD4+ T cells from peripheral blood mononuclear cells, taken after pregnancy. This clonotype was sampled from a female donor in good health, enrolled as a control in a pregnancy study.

Written as DNA, the CDR3 is TGTGCCAGCAGACACCGCGGGACAGCGGAAACACCCCTCCACTTT. It encodes CASRHRGTAETPLHF. The chain uses TRBV5-5 and TRBJ1-6; 7 nucleotides agree with TRBD1. V trimming: 5 bases; J trimming: 11 bases; junction bases outside the gene matches: 13. The germline gives CDR1 SGHKS, CDR2 YYEKEE (reference sequence). This CDR3 is 15 amino acids long.